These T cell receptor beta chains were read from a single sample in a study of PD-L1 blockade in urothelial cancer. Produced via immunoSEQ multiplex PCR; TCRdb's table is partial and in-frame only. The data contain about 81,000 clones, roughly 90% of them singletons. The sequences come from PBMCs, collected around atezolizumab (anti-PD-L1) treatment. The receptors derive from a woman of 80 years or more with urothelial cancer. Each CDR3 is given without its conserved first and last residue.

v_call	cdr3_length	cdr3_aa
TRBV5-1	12	ASSYARGSTEAF
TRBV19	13	ASAGLAGGSDEQY
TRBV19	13	ASSWGQSTNEKLF
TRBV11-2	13	ASSVGTSGYNEQF
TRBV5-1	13	ASSLEGQGRSEAF
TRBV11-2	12	ASSFGEISYEQY
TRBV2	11	ASSVSPSGELF
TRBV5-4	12	ASRHDSSGNTIY
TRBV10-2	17	ASSGLGTSGMSGSYEQY
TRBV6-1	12	ASMVEGGNQPQH
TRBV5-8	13	ASSLGVGQQETQY
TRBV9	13	ASSVAGLSNQPQH
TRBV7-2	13	ASSLGGQGPYEQY
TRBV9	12	ASSVGPGQETQY
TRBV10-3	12	AISESSSAEKLF
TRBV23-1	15	ASSHARRTGQAYEQY
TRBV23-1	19	ASSQKGQPGDTSGGAYEQY
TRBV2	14	ASGGGGQGVGQPQH
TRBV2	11	ASSRDSFYGYT
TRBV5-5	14	ASSLGLAKPQETQY
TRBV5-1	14	ASRKPAGTPNEKLF
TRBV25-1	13	ASSEMRGVNTEAF
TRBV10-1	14	ASSDLGGQRVDEQY
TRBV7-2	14	ASSPRRLAGVEPQH
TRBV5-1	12	ASSLGHINTEAF
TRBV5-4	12	ASSLAGQNTEAF
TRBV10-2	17	ASSESLSGSLSSYNEQF
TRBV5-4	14	ASSSGGDRDFEKLF
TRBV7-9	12	ASSPAGRSETQY
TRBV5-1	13	ASSGTSGLLNEQF
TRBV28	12	ASSLTDGHTEAF
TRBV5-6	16	ASSLEGSRDSGTDTQY
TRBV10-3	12	AISEKRESNEQY
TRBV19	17	ASSIAASGRALPYNEQF
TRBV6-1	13	ASIRGGGLTYEQY
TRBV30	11	AWSVGGNQPQH
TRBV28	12	ASTQGGSNQPQH
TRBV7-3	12	ASSASSGNYEQY
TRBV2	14	ASSEALGGADYGYT
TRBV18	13	ASSLTTGGDEKLF
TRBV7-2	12	ASSPGTAAYEQY
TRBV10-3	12	AISVSGQEDTQY
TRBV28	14	ASSLRTGISGNTIY
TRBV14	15	ASSQGVIAGGRETQY
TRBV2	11	ASSEFGLAGGV
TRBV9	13	ASSLRTGNTGELF
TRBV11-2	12	ASSPLVGEETQY
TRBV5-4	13	ASSLGGTGNQPQH
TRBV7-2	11	ASSSTGLDTQY
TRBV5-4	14	ASSPKPQGASTEAF
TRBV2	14	ASSEEGSLGTDTQY
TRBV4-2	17	ASSVLGQGVFSGANVLT